The sequence of this T cell receptor (beta chain) was determined in a study of tumor and adjacent non-tumor tissue in lung cancer. This sample's RNA came from whole unsorted tissue. The library came from three nested PCR rounds adapted from ARM-PCR protocols. TCRdb re-derived calls from the multiplex PCR reads in MiXCR, one entry per CDR3 protein. Of over 110,000 distinct CDR3 sequences listed, roughly 70% are singletons. This clonotype has only a few counts. The receptor's source is a man in his fifties or sixties with small cell lung cancer. The sequenced material came from lung tumor tissue.

CDR3 amino acids: CASSEAGGRYEQYF. In DNA form, the CDR3 reads TGTGCCAGCAGTGAAGCGGGCGGACGCTACGAGCAGTACTTC. V and J are TRBV6-1 and TRBJ2-7; unclear D gene. Between the trimmed V and J ends, which lost 0 bases and 3 bases, there was a span of 9 bases. Germline V gives CDR1 MNHNS, CDR2 SASEGT. This CDR3 contains 14 residues.